The T cell receptor beta chain described here comes from a study of blood T cells in healthy people across ages. Study-wide findings and caveats: TCR beta diversity correlated strongly with naive T cell percentage. Diversity figures derived from one million T cells were judged to underestimate the true value.

Germline lookup yields CDR1 MNHNS and CDR2 SASEGT. There are 14 residues in the CDR3. The V gene lost 3 bases and the J gene lost 3 bases, with 9 bases spanning the gap. There are a few counts of this clonotype. Its antigen is currently unknown. A J-beta primer mix and a sample-barcoded 5' primer were used in a second PCR of roughly 6 to 12 cycles. With 12 random nucleotides, a template-switch adaptor tagged each individual cDNA molecule. TCRdb reprocessed the 5' RACE reads via MiXCR and lists one record per CDR3 protein. The table records 1.5 million to 2 million distinct CDR3 sequences, about 32% of them present only once. Peripheral blood samples of approximately 10 milliliters were drawn from each donor.

The sequencing sample was made of blood. The chain employs TRBV6-1 and TRBJ1-5; D not certain. This TCR came from a woman in her 30s in good health. The CDR3 sequence: CASSEPRPNQPQHF. DNA of the CDR3: TGTGCCAGCAGTGAGCCTCGACCCAATCAGCCCCAGCATTTT.